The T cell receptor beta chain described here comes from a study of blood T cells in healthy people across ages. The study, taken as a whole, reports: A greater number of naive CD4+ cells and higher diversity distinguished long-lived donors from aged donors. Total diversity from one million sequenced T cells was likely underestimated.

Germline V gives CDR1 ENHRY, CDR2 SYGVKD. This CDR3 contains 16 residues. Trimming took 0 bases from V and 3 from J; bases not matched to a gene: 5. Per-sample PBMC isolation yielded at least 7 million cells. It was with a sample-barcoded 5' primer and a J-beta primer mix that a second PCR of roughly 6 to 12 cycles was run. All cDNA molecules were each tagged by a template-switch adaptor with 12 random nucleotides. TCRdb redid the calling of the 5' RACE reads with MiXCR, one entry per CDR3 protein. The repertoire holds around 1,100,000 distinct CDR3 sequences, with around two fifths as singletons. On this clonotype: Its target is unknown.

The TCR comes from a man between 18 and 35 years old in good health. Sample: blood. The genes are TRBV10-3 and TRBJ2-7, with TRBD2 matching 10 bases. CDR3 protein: CAISESFSSGGYEQYF. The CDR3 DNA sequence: TGTGCCATCAGTGAGTCGTTTTCTAGCGGGGGCTACGAGCAGTACTTC.